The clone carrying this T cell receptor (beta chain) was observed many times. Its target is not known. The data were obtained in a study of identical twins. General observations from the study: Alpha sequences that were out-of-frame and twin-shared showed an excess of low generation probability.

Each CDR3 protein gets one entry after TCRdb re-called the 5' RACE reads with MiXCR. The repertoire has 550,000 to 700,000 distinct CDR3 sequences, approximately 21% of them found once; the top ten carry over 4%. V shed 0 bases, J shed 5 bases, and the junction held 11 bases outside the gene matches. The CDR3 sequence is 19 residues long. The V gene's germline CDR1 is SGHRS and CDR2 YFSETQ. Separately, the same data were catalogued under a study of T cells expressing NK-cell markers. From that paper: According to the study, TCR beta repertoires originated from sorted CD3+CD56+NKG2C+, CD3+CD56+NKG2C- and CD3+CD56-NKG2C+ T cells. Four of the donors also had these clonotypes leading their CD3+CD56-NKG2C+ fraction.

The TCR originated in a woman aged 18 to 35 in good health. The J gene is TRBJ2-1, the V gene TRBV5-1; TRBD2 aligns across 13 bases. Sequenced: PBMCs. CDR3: CASSLAEGLAGASNNEQFF. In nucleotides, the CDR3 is TGCGCCAGCAGCTTGGCCGAAGGACTAGCGGGGGCATCAAACAATGAGCAGTTCTTC.